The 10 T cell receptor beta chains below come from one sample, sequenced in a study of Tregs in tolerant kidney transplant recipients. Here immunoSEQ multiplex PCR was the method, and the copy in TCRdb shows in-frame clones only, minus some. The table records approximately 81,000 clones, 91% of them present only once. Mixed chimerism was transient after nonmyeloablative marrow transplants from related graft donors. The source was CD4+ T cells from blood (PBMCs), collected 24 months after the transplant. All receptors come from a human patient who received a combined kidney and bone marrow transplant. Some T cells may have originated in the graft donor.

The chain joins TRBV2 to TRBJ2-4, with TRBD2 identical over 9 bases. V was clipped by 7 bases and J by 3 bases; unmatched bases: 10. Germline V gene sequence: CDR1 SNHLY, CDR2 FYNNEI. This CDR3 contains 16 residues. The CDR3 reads CASTPKAGGYKNIQYF. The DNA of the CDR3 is TGTGCCAGCACCCCTAAAGCGGGGGGCTACAAAAACATTCAGTACTTC.

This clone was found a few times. This CDR3 is CASSIEAQLHYEQYF. CDR3 DNA: TGTGCCAGTAGTATAGAGGCACAGCTACACTACGAGCAGTACTTC. This chain connects TRBV19 to TRBJ2-7; D call uncertain. The CDR3 covers 15 residues. Trimming took off 0 bases at V and 3 bases at J, with 12 bases between the two ends. Germline loops: CDR1 LNHDA, CDR2 SQIVND (reference sequence).

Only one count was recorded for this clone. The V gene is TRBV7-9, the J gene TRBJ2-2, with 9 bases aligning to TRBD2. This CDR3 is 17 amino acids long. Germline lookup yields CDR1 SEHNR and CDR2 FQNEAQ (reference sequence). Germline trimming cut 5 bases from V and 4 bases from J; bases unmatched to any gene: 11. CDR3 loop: CASSPARVAGATGELFF. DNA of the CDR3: TGTGCCAGCAGCCCCGCGAGAGTAGCGGGAGCCACCGGGGAGCTGTTTTTT. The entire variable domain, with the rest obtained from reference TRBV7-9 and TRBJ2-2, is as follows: DTGVSQNPRHKITKRGQNVTFRCDPISEHNRLYWYRQTLGQGPEFLTYFQNEAQLEKSRLLSDRFSAERPKGSFSTLEIQRTEQGDSAMYLCASSPARVAGATGELFFGEGSRLTVL.

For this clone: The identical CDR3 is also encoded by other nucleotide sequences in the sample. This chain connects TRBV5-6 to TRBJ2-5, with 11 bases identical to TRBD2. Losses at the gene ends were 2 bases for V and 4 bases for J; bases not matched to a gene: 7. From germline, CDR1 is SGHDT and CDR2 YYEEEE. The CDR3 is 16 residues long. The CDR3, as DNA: TGTGCCAGCAGCTTTGATAGCGGGGGGGCCGGAGAGACCCAGTACTTC. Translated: CASSFDSGGAGETQYF.

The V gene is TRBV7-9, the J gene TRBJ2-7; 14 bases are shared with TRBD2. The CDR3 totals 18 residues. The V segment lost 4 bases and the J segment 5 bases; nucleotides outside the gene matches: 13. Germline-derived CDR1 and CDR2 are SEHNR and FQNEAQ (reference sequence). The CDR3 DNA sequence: TGTGCCAGCAGCTCCACACCGGGACTAGCGGGAGCAAGCGACGAGCAGTACTTC. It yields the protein CASSSTPGLAGASDEQYF.

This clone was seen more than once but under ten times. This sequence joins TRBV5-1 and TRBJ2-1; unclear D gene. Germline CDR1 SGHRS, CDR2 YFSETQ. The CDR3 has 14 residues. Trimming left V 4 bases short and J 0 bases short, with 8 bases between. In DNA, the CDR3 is TGCGCCAGCAGCCGCGAGAGCTCCTACAATGAGCAGTTCTTC. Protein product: CASSRESSYNEQFF.

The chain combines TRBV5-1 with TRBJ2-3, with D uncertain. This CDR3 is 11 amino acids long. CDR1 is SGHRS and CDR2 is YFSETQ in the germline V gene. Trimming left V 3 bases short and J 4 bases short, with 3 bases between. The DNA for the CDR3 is TGCGCCAGCAGCTCCGCAGATACGCAGTATTTT. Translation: CASSSADTQYF.

As DNA, the CDR3 is TGTGCCAGCAGCCTGGACTCCGAAGAGACCCAGTACTTC. Its translation is CASSLDSEETQYF. The chain uses TRBV7-7 and TRBJ2-5; the D gene is possibly TRBD2 (5 bases). V lost 5 bases and J lost 3, with 10 bases in between. CDR1 and CDR2 (germline): SSHAT, FNYEAQ (reference sequence). This CDR3 region has 13 residues.

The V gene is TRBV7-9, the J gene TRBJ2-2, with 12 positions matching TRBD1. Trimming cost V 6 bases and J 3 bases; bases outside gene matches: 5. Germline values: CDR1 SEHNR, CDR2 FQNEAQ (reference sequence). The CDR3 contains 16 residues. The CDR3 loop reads CASSQGTGGDTGELFF. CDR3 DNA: TGTGCCAGCAGTCAAGGGACAGGGGGCGACACCGGGGAGCTGTTTTTT.

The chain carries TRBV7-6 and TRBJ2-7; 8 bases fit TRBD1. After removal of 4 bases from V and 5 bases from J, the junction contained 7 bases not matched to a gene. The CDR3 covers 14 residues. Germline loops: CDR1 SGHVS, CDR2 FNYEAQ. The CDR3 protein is CASSSQTGGDEQYF. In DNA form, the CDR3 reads TGTGCCAGCAGCTCGCAAACAGGGGGTGACGAGCAGTACTTC.